A selection of T cell receptor beta chains follows, all from one sample in a study of response to subunit inactivated influenza vaccine. TCRdb re-derived calls from the RT-PCR reads in MiXCR, one entry per CDR3 protein. The sample records hundreds of thousands of distinct CDR3 sequences, 15% to 18% being singletons. The sample here was PBMCs from blood, taken 12 days after vaccination. The source of these receptors is a man aged 45-65 years who received an inactivated influenza vaccine. Each CDR3 is given with its conserved first and last residue. The D gene is left open where the match is weak. Clone sizes are given selectively: once, few, many, or a class where the clone is expanded.

TRBJ2-7,TRBD2,TRBV7-2,-,CASSSYGLAGASYEQYF,TGTGCCAGCAGCTCCTACGGACTAGCGGGCGCCTCCTACGAGCAGTACTTC
TRBJ2-3,-,TRBV18,-,CASSPPGAGGTQYF,TGTGCCAGCTCACCACCGGGGGCCGGGGGTACGCAGTATTTT
TRBJ2-5,TRBD2,TRBV5-1,-,CASSKGGLAGKYQETQYF,TGCGCCAGCAGCAAGGGGGGACTAGCGGGGAAATACCAAGAGACCCAGTACTTC
TRBJ1-5,-,TRBV2,-,CASSEGTTPGGQPQHF,TGTGCCAGCAGTGAAGGGACAACCCCTGGAGGTCAGCCCCAGCATTTT
TRBJ2-5,-,TRBV20-1,-,CSVAGGLQETQYF,TGCAGTGTCGCAGGTGGCCTACAAGAGACCCAGTACTTC
TRBJ2-2,TRBD2,TRBV10-3,few,CAIRTSGGPYTGELFF,TGTGCCATCAGGACTAGCGGGGGGCCTTACACCGGGGAGCTGTTTTTT
TRBJ2-7,TRBD2,TRBV29-1,few,CSVEGGTSQLAGGEQYF,TGCAGCGTGGAGGGGGGTACGTCACAGCTAGCGGGTGGCGAGCAGTACTTC
TRBJ2-5,-,TRBV29-1,many,CSVRRGHQETQYF,TGCAGCGTTCGGCGCGGACACCAAGAGACCCAGTACTTC
TRBJ2-1,-,TRBV2,-,CASSGTSFDEQFF,TGTGCCAGCAGTGGAACTAGCTTCGATGAGCAGTTCTTC
TRBJ2-3,TRBD2,TRBV12-3/TRBV12-4,-,CASSAGLVAGTTDTQYF,TGTGCCAGCAGCGCGGGGTTGGTAGCGGGAACTACGGATACGCAGTATTTT
TRBJ2-5,-,TRBV18,few,CASTYTFQETQYF,TGTGCCAGCACTTACACCTTCCAAGAGACCCAGTACTTC
TRBJ2-5,-,TRBV30,few,CAWRGKGLAETQYF,TGTGCCTGGAGAGGAAAGGGATTAGCAGAGACCCAGTACTTC
TRBJ2-1,-,TRBV9,-,CASSVASGTLYNEQFF,TGTGCCAGCAGCGTAGCAAGCGGAACCTTGTACAATGAGCAGTTCTTC
TRBJ2-1,TRBD2,TRBV7-2,-,CASSLGSAGGPGEQFF,TGTGCCAGCAGCTTAGGGTCTGCGGGAGGGCCCGGCGAGCAGTTCTTC
TRBJ2-7,TRBD2,TRBV6-2/TRBV6-3,many,CASSRLAGAYEQYF,TGTGCCAGCAGTCGACTAGCGGGTGCCTACGAGCAGTACTTC
TRBJ2-1,TRBD2,TRBV5-1,-,CASSPGDYLYNEQFF,TGCGCCAGCAGCCCGGGGGACTACCTCTACAATGAGCAGTTCTTC
TRBJ2-7,-,TRBV3-1,few,CASSQDGRGSSPWWGEQYF,TGTGCCAGCAGCCAAGATGGCCGGGGTAGCAGCCCATGGTGGGGCGAGCAGTACTTC
TRBJ2-5,-,TRBV11-1,many,CASSLSPYLETQETQYF,TGTGCCAGCAGCTTAAGCCCGTACCTTGAAACCCAAGAGACCCAGTACTTC
TRBJ2-7,TRBD2,TRBV7-2,-,CASRLAGRSYEQYF,TGTGCCAGCAGACTAGCGGGGCGGTCCTACGAGCAGTACTTC
TRBJ2-5,TRBD2,TRBV6-5,-,CASSSGTSGRTQETQYF,TGTGCCAGCAGTTCCGGGACTAGCGGGAGGACGCAAGAGACCCAGTACTTC
TRBJ2-7,-,TRBV20-1,-,CSARVPGTPYEQYF,TGCAGTGCTAGAGTACCCGGGACGCCCTACGAGCAGTACTTC
TRBJ2-3,TRBD2,TRBV18,many,CASSPRTSGGADTQYF,TGTGCCAGCTCCCCACGGACTAGCGGGGGGGCTGATACGCAGTATTTT
TRBJ2-1,TRBD2,TRBV14,-,CASSLKREGTEQFF,TGTGCCAGCAGCCTAAAGCGGGAGGGAACTGAGCAGTTCTTC
TRBJ1-4,-,TRBV5-1,-,CASSPWLGAEKLFF,TGCGCCAGCAGCCCCTGGTTGGGGGCTGAAAAACTGTTTTTT
TRBJ2-5,TRBD2,TRBV29-1,few,CSVETSGVQETQYF,TGCAGCGTTGAGACTAGCGGGGTCCAAGAGACCCAGTACTTC
TRBJ2-1,-,TRBV6-2/TRBV6-3,many,CASSYEPNEQFF,TGTGCCAGCAGTTACGAGCCTAATGAGCAGTTCTTC